The 13 T cell receptor beta chains below were found in one sample sequenced in a study of a mutant IDH1 vaccine in newly diagnosed glioma. The time point is: baseline, week 1 (first vaccination visit). The treatment: pre-vaccination baseline after standard-of-care therapy. TCRdb keeps only in-frame clones here, not all; method: immunoSEQ multiplex PCR. This table holds 15,000 to 20,000 clones, around 95% found once. The input for sequencing was peripheral blood mononuclear cells (PBMCs), taken from a glioma patient treated with radiotherapy, temozolomide or both. These receptors originate from a woman between 18 and 29 years old with glioma. Some clones in this sample may be carry-over from other donors' samples.

The CDR3 coding sequence is TGCGCCAGCAGCGCCGGGACTCAAAGTACATTCTACGAGCAGTACTTC. Its protein product is CASSAGTQSTFYEQYF. This chain connects TRBV5-1 to TRBJ2-7, with a tentative D call TRBD2 (6 bases). Trimming stripped 4 bases from V and 3 bases from J, with 20 bases between. Germline lookup yields CDR1 SGHRS and CDR2 YFSETQ. The CDR3 runs 16 residues.

The rearrangement uses TRBV5-1 and TRBJ2-1; D is perhaps TRBD2 (6 bases). The V gene lost 0 bases and the J gene lost 6 bases, with 19 bases spanning the gap. The germline V gene encodes CDR1 SGHRS and CDR2 YFSETQ. This CDR3 has 17 amino acids. The CDR3 DNA sequence: TGCGCCAGCAGCTTGGCGGACTATCGAGGTCAAGCCAATGAGCAGTTCTTC. Protein product: CASSLADYRGQANEQFF.

The chain uses TRBV9 and TRBJ2-5; 9 bases are a match to TRBD2. V shed 0 bases, J shed 4 bases, and the junction held 4 bases outside the gene matches. This CDR3 is built from 15 residues. Germline V CDR1 and CDR2: SGDLS, YYNGEE. This chain's CDR3 is CASSVDSGSAETQYF. CDR3 DNA: TGTGCCAGCAGCGTAGATAGCGGGAGTGCAGAGACCCAGTACTTC. Looking up the rest from reference TRBV9 and TRBJ2-5 gives the full variable domain: DSGVTQTPKHLITATGQRVTLRCSPRSGDLSVYWYQQSLDQGLQFLIQYYNGEERAKGNILERFSAQQFPDLHSELNLSSLELGDSALYFCASSVDSGSAETQYFGPGTRLLVL.

This rearrangement joins TRBV7-9 to TRBJ1-1; TRBD1 agrees at 9 bases. Germline assignment: CDR1 SEHNR and CDR2 FQNEAQ (reference sequence). The CDR3 is made up of 14 amino acids. J lost 4 bases, V lost 4 bases, and 4 bases had no gene match. The CDR3 DNA is TGTGCCAGCAGCTGGGGACAGGGTGGCACTGAAGCTTTCTTT. As protein: CASSWGQGGTEAFF.

The chain is built from TRBV5-1 and TRBJ2-3; 8 bases are a match to TRBD2. The germline V gene encodes CDR1 SGHRS and CDR2 YFSETQ. The CDR3 contains 16 residues. The V segment lost 6 bases and the J segment 4 bases; nucleotides outside the gene matches: 13. The CDR3, as DNA: TGCGCCAGCACCAAACTCGGGGGGGAGGAGCCAGATACGCAGTATTTT. Translated, it gives CASTKLGGEEPDTQYF. Full variable domain (remainder filled in from reference TRBV5-1 and TRBJ2-3): KAGVTQTPRYLIKTRGQQVTLSCSPISGHRSVSWYQQTPGQGLQFLFEYFSETQRNKGNFPGRFSGRQFSNSRSEMNVSTLELGDSALYLCASTKLGGEEPDTQYFGPGTRLTVL.

J is TRBJ2-5 and V is TRBV5-1; TRBD1 or TRBD2 may be the D gene (7 bases each). CDR1 and CDR2 from the germline V gene are SGHRS and YFSETQ. There are 14 residues in the CDR3. Deletions cut 6 bases from V and 1 base from J, with 13 bases between. The CDR3 sequence: CASTPGGVQETQYF. The CDR3 DNA reads as TGCGCCAGCACCCCAGGGGGGGTCCAAGAGACCCAGTACTTC.

This chain links TRBV6-7 with TRBJ2-5; D unclear. TRBV6-7 is noted as an ORF with a role that remains uncertain. The CDR3 runs 11 residues. V lost 10 bases, J lost 7 bases, and 13 bases lay in between. The CDR3 is CATDGFGTQYF. Here the CDR3 DNA reads TGTGCCACGGACGGGTTCGGGACCCAGTACTTC.

The chain couples TRBV4-1 to TRBJ2-4, with TRBD1 matching 7 bases. Unmatched junction bases numbered 14, after V lost 6 bases and J lost 0 bases. CDR3 size: 18 residues. Looked up from germline, CDR1 is MGHRA and CDR2 is YSYEKL. This chain's CDR3 is CASRPPTRQGVAKNIQYF. The CDR3 DNA reads as TGCGCCAGCAGACCTCCTACCCGACAGGGAGTAGCCAAAAACATTCAGTACTTC.

This chain connects TRBV18 to TRBJ2-1; 9 nucleotides agree with TRBD2. This CDR3 spans 15 amino acids. The ends lost 3 bases at V and 5 bases at J; junction bases unmatched: 5. Germline values: CDR1 KGHSH, CDR2 LQKENI. CDR3 coding DNA: TGTGCCAGCTCACCGGCGGGAGGGAACAACAATGAGCAGTTCTTC. Amino acid sequence: CASSPAGGNNNEQFF.

This chain joins TRBV5-1 and TRBJ2-5, with D hard to call. CDR3 length: 14 amino acids. The germline CDR1 and CDR2 sequences are SGHRS and YFSETQ. The ends were cut back, 2 bases at V and 3 bases at J, with 11 bases in the middle. The DNA of the CDR3 is TGCGCCAGCAGCTTAGAGTCTTTGAAAGAGACCCAGTACTTC. Protein product: CASSLESLKETQYF.

CDR3 residues: CASSKWAGEASAGTDTQYF. CDR3 nucleotides: TGTGCCAGCAGCAAGTGGGCGGGAGAGGCCTCCGCGGGCACAGATACGCAGTATTTT. The chain has TRBV9 and TRBJ2-3, with 7 bases lining up with TRBD2. The CDR3 extends over 19 amino acids. The junction had 18 bases not matched to a gene; V was cut back by 4 bases and J by 1 base. Germline assignment: CDR1 SGDLS and CDR2 YYNGEE. The full variable domain, with the rest looked up from reference TRBV9 and TRBJ2-3, is DSGVTQTPKHLITATGQRVTLRCSPRSGDLSVYWYQQSLDQGLQFLIQYYNGEERAKGNILERFSAQQFPDLHSELNLSSLELGDSALYFCASSKWAGEASAGTDTQYFGPGTRLTVL.

The chain uses TRBV4-3 and TRBJ2-1, with a tentative D call TRBD1 (5 bases). Germline V lookup: CDR1 LGHNA, CDR2 YSLEER. There are 14 residues in the CDR3. V was cut by 0 bases and J by 12 bases, with 15 bases left in between. Here the CDR3 DNA reads TGCGCCAGCAGCCAAGATCGGAGCGTAGGGGTGCAGTTCTTC. Amino acid sequence: CASSQDRSVGVQFF.

The V and J genes are TRBV6-4 and TRBJ1-2, with D possibly being TRBD1 (6 bases). Germline lookup yields CDR1 MRHNA and CDR2 SNTAGT. CDR3 length: 14 residues. The V and J ends lost 5 bases and 2 bases respectively, with 12 bases between them. The CDR3 nucleotides read TGTGCCAGCAGTCCCGGGACACACAACTATGGCTACACCTTC. This sequence encodes CASSPGTHNYGYTF.